This TCR beta chain emerged from a study of blood T cell repertoires in COVID-19. Concerning this clone: The junction departs from germline at one end; a sequencing error may be responsible.

Profiled with immunoSEQ multiplex PCR; TCRdb holds only in-frame clones, not every one. The data show 200,000 to 250,000 clones, 70% to 85% seen once. The TCR comes from a woman between 55 and 75 years old who had recovered from COVID-19. What was sequenced was PBMCs or T cells enriched from blood (not recorded which).

As DNA, the CDR3 is TGTGCCAGCAGCTTGCTCCCCGAAGGACAGGAACTTTTT. Translation gives CASSLLPEGQELF. This chain joins TRBV5-5 and TRBJ1-1; 7 nucleotides align to TRBD1. The germline CDR1 and CDR2 sequences are SGHKS and YYEKEE (reference sequence). This CDR3 has 13 amino acids. The full variable domain, with the rest looked up from reference TRBV5-5 and TRBJ1-1, is DAGVTQSPTHLIKTRGQQVTLRCSPISGHKSVSWYQQVLGQGPQFIFQYYEKEERGRGNFPDRFSARQFPNYSSELNVNALLLGDSALYLCASSLLPEGQELFGQGTRLTVV.